These 23 T cell receptor beta chains were all obtained from the same sample, sequenced in a study of blood T cell repertoires in COVID-19. The table came from immunoSEQ multiplex PCR; TCRdb's copy has only in-frame clones and leaves some out. The table shows under 150,000 clones, with approximately 86% occurring only once. The specimen sequenced was PBMCs or T cells enriched from blood (not recorded which). The source of these receptors is a woman in her forties or fifties who had recovered from COVID-19.

The chain carries TRBV12-3 or TRBV12-4 and TRBJ2-7; D uncertain. V lost 2 bases and J lost 5, with 7 bases in between. The CDR3 is 12 amino acids. The CDR3 nucleotides are TGTGCCAGCAGTTTAAACACCCACGAGCAGTACTTC. It codes for CASSLNTHEQYF.

The chain recombines TRBV7-3 with TRBJ2-5, with TRBD2 as a possible D gene (6 bases). Germline CDR1 is SGHTA and CDR2 is FQGTGA. Deletions cut 1 base from V and 2 bases from J, with 11 bases between. The CDR3 is made up of 15 amino acids. The CDR3 DNA reads as TGTGCCAGCAGCTTAAGCGGGGTTCGGCAAGAGACCCAGTACTTC. Translated: CASSLSGVRQETQYF.

The chain is built from TRBV7-9 and TRBJ1-6, with 7 bases lining up with TRBD1. The V and J ends lost 4 bases and 0 bases, in that order; junction bases with no gene match: 9. The CDR3 consists of 18 residues. Germline V gives CDR1 SEHNR, CDR2 FQNEAQ (reference sequence). This CDR3 reads CASSSGQPISSYNSPLHF. Written as DNA, the CDR3 is TGTGCCAGCAGCTCGGGACAGCCGATAAGCTCCTATAATTCACCCCTCCACTTT. Drawing the rest from reference TRBV7-9 and TRBJ1-6, the complete variable domain is DTGVSQNPRHKITKRGQNVTFRCDPISEHNRLYWYRQTLGQGPEFLTYFQNEAQLEKSRLLSDRFSAERPKGSFSTLEIQRTEQGDSAMYLCASSSGQPISSYNSPLHFGNGTRLTVT.

This clone was recorded once. V usage is TRBV5-1 and J usage is TRBJ2-7; 10 bases align to TRBD2. J lost 7 bases, V lost 3 bases, and 19 bases had no gene match. CDR1 and CDR2 from the germline V gene are SGHRS and YFSETQ. The CDR3 totals 18 residues. The CDR3 DNA follows: TGCGCCAGCAGCTGGGTAAACGGACTAGCGGAAAGGCCTAGAGAGCAGTACTTC. Its protein is CASSWVNGLAERPREQYF.

V usage is TRBV5-6 and J usage is TRBJ2-7, with 7 bases aligning to TRBD2. J gave up 1 base and V 2 bases, and 6 bases lay outside the gene matches. The germline V gene has CDR1 SGHDT and CDR2 YYEEEE. This CDR3 has 15 amino acids. As DNA, the CDR3 is TGTGCCAGCAGCTTCCGGGGTAGCGGGTCCTACGAGCAGTACTTC. Translation: CASSFRGSGSYEQYF.

Only a few counts were recorded for this clone. J is TRBJ1-4 and V is TRBV7-9; 7 nucleotides line up with TRBD1. The ends lost 11 bases at V and 7 bases at J; junction bases unmatched: 10. Germline CDR1 and CDR2: SEHNR and FQNEAQ (reference sequence). The length of the CDR3 is 13 residues. The CDR3 loop is CAGNRGLGEKLFF. The CDR3 DNA reads TGTGCCGGGAACAGGGGATTGGGTGAAAAACTGTTTTTT.

The V call is TRBV6-5, the J call TRBJ1-4; D gene ambiguous. Germline CDR1 is MNHEY and CDR2 is SVGAGI. V was cut by 6 bases and J by 5 bases, with 10 bases left in between. This CDR3 is built from 13 residues. CDR3 loop: CASRAGLNEKLFF. CDR3 coding DNA: TGTGCCAGCAGGGCGGGCCTAAATGAAAAACTGTTTTTT.

This chain uses TRBV11-3 with TRBJ1-2, with D possibly being TRBD1 (5 bases). Germline CDR1 and CDR2: SGHNT and YENEEA. The V end lost 7 bases, the J end lost 3 bases, and 18 bases lay between the germline ends. This CDR3 comprises 15 residues. CDR3 sequence reads: CASTVLKGPDYGYTF. CDR3 DNA sequence: TGTGCCAGCACCGTACTAAAGGGGCCGGACTATGGCTACACCTTC.

The rearrangement links TRBV29-1 to TRBJ1-2; 7 bases match TRBD1. V lost 4 bases to trimming and J lost 6 bases; unmatched junction nucleotides: 8. Germline CDR1 reads SQVTM; CDR2 reads ANQGSEA. This CDR3 is 13 amino acids long. The CDR3: CSVVARGKDGYTF. For the CDR3, the DNA is TGCAGCGTTGTCGCCAGGGGGAAGGATGGCTACACCTTC.

The rearrangement uses TRBV5-1 and TRBJ1-1; 7 bases agree with TRBD1. CDR1 SGHRS and CDR2 YFSETQ come from the germline V gene. Trimming took 4 bases from V and 1 from J; bases not matched to a gene: 7. The CDR3 runs to 15 residues. CDR3 region: CASSTTGARNTEAFF. DNA for the CDR3: TGCGCCAGCAGCACCACAGGGGCGCGGAACACTGAAGCTTTCTTT. Complete variable domain (other parts from reference TRBV5-1 and TRBJ1-1): KAGVTQTPRYLIKTRGQQVTLSCSPISGHRSVSWYQQTPGQGLQFLFEYFSETQRNKGNFPGRFSGRQFSNSRSEMNVSTLELGDSALYLCASSTTGARNTEAFFGQGTRLTVV.

The rearrangement links TRBV4-1 to TRBJ1-2; 8 nucleotides line up with TRBD1. The junction had 9 bases not matched to a gene; V was cut back by 1 base and J by 5 bases. The CDR3 has 16 amino acids. Germline CDR1 MGHRA, CDR2 YSYEKL. CDR3 sequence (DNA): TGCGCCAGCAGCCAAGGCGCCGACAGGGGAGGGTATGGCTACACCTTC. As protein: CASSQGADRGGYGYTF.

For the CDR3, the DNA is TGTGCCAGCAGTACACGGACAGGGGTTGGGGGGGAGCTGTTTTTT. Encoded protein: CASSTRTGVGGELFF. J is TRBJ2-2 and V is TRBV27, with 9 bases lining up with TRBD1. The CDR3 is 15 residues long. The trim removed 5 bases at V and 8 bases at J, leaving 9 bases unmatched. From germline, CDR1 is MNHEY and CDR2 SMNVEV (reference sequence).

This clone was observed a few times. J is TRBJ2-2 and V is TRBV2; 7 bases align to TRBD2. This CDR3 is built from 16 residues. CDR1 is SNHLY, CDR2 FYNNEI, per germline. J lost 4 bases, V lost 1 base, and 6 bases had no gene match. CDR3 DNA: TGTGCCAGCAGTGAAGGATTAGCGGGTACCACCGGGGAGCTGTTTTTT. It codes for CASSEGLAGTTGELFF.

V is TRBV6-5 and J is TRBJ2-5; TRBD1 aligns across 8 bases. The CDR3 is made up of 15 amino acids. Germline V gene sequence: CDR1 MNHEY, CDR2 SVGAGI. J gave up 5 bases and V 5 bases, and 10 bases lay outside the gene matches. This chain's CDR3 is CASSPGQGGKETQYF. The CDR3 DNA is TGTGCCAGCAGTCCCGGACAGGGCGGGAAGGAGACCCAGTACTTC.

For the CDR3, the DNA is TGTGCCAGCAGTTTCCCCGAGGGAAAGGCTTTCTTT. Translated: CASSFPEGKAFF. V usage is TRBV12-3 or TRBV12-4 and J usage is TRBJ1-1, with no clear D. The CDR3 extends over 12 amino acids. V shed 3 bases and J shed 11 bases, with 13 bases lying between them.

The chain combines TRBV7-9 with TRBJ1-1; 12 positions match TRBD1. The length of the CDR3 is 18 residues. V dropped 5 bases and J dropped 0; count of bases not matched to a gene: 10. Germline lookup yields CDR1 SEHNR and CDR2 FQNEAQ (reference sequence). The CDR3 is CASSLPGTGGPLNTEAFF. CDR3 nucleotides: TGTGCCAGCAGCCTACCCGGGACAGGGGGCCCTCTGAACACTGAAGCTTTCTTT.

The chain has TRBV7-9 and TRBJ1-2; perhaps TRBD1 as D (5 bases). The CDR3 covers 12 residues. Trimming stripped 0 bases from V and 12 bases from J, with 11 bases between. In germline, CDR1 is SEHNR, CDR2 FQNEAQ (reference sequence). As DNA, the CDR3 is TGTGCCAGCAGCTTAGCGGACACCGAAGACACCTTC. It yields the protein CASSLADTEDTF.

The V and J genes are TRBV5-1 and TRBJ2-7, with TRBD2 matching over 13 bases. Looked up from germline, CDR1 is SGHRS and CDR2 is YFSETQ. The CDR3 covers 16 residues. The junction had 9 bases not matched to a gene; V was cut back by 4 bases and J by 5 bases. CDR3 bases: TGCGCCAGCAGCCTCGGGACTAGCGGGGCGGTTGACGAGCAGTACTTC. Translation: CASSLGTSGAVDEQYF.

V is TRBV4-3 and J is TRBJ1-6, with D perhaps matching TRBD1 (6 bases). The germline V gene has CDR1 LGHNA and CDR2 YSLEER. V gave up 5 bases and J gave up 9 bases, with 26 bases separating them. The CDR3 covers 18 residues. The CDR3 DNA sequence: TGCGCCAGCAGCTCACAGCCCCGGGGGGCAAAGTTTGTTTCACCCCTCCACTTT. It is translated as CASSSQPRGAKFVSPLHF.

V and J are TRBV5-4 and TRBJ1-4; 11 nucleotides align to TRBD1. The V gene end was trimmed by 3 bases and the J gene end by 8 bases; junction bases not matched to a gene: 9. The length of the CDR3 is 16 residues. Per the germline V gene, CDR1 is SGHNT and CDR2 is YYREEE (reference sequence). The CDR3: CASSWGTGGLGEKLFF. CDR3 coding DNA: TGTGCCAGCAGCTGGGGGACAGGGGGATTAGGAGAAAAACTGTTTTTT.

This clone appeared once. This chain uses TRBV9 with TRBJ1-1; D may be TRBD1 (5 bases). Trimming removed 0 bases from V and 3 bases from J, with 9 bases in between. CDR1 is SGDLS and CDR2 is YYNGEE in the germline V gene. CDR3 size: 14 residues. In DNA form, the CDR3 reads TGTGCCAGCAGCGTAGGGACACTGGACACTGAAGCTTTCTTT. It encodes CASSVGTLDTEAFF.

The V call is TRBV30, the J call TRBJ1-5; 7 bases map to TRBD1. V lost 0 bases to trimming and J lost 2 bases; unmatched junction nucleotides: 4. Looked up from germline, CDR1 is GTSNPN and CDR2 is SVGIG (reference sequence). The CDR3 consists of 15 residues. The chain's CDR3 is CAWSVHRGGNQPQHF. CDR3 DNA: TGTGCCTGGAGTGTACACAGGGGAGGCAATCAGCCCCAGCATTTT.

This chain connects TRBV5-4 to TRBJ2-7; 10 nucleotides match TRBD2. V was clipped by 4 bases and J by 4 bases; unmatched bases: 8. The V gene's germline CDR1 is SGHNT and CDR2 YYREEE (reference sequence). This CDR3 spans 15 amino acids. CDR3 nucleotide sequence: TGTGCCAGCAGCACCCAGACTAGCGGGTATTACGAGCAGTACTTC. Amino acid sequence: CASSTQTSGYYEQYF.